This TCR beta chain was captured in a study of shared clonotypes between healthy human individuals. CDR3 size: 13 residues. Germline CDR1 is KGHSH and CDR2 is LQKENI. V gave up 2 bases and J gave up 4 bases, with 5 bases separating them. Deep level was the assay's run setting. The method was immunoSEQ multiplex PCR; TCRdb's version includes in-frame clones alone and lacks a portion of them. In the table there are about 2.4 million clones, 80% to 95% of which are singletons. V gene TRBV18 combines with J gene TRBJ2-2; no clear D gene. The specimen was naive CD4+ T cells from PBMCs. As for subset: CD45RA+ positively selected. The sequence came from a man between 18 and 35 years old in good health. Some clones in this sample may be carry-over from other donors' samples. CDR3 residues: CASSPTTTGELFF. In DNA form, the CDR3 reads TGTGCCAGCTCACCAACAACCACCGGGGAGCTGTTTTTT.